The present T cell receptor (beta chain) was sequenced within a study of patients and donors after allogeneic stem cell transplantation. TCRdb passed the RT-PCR reads through MiXCR, listing each CDR3 protein once. This table has 190,000 or so distinct CDR3 sequences, 38% appearing once. Per germline, CDR1 MDHEN and CDR2 SYDVKM. The CDR3 has 15 residues. V gave up 3 bases and J gave up 3 bases; unmatched junction bases: 5. This rearrangement joins TRBV28 to TRBJ1-5; TRBD1 agrees at 7 bases. The clonotype was recovered from a human donor who was either an allogeneic HSCT recipient or a stem cell or donor lymphocyte infusion donor (not recorded which). It is not recorded whose cells these are; they may come from a transplant donor. The sequenced material came from blood, either unsorted or a sorted T cell fraction (not recorded which). DNA of the CDR3: TGTGCCAGCAGTTTGACGGACAGGTACAATCAGCCCCAGCATTTT. Its protein product is CASSLTDRYNQPQHF.